Listed below are T cell receptor beta chains from one sample, sequenced in a study of blood T cell repertoires in COVID-19. The protocol was immunoSEQ multiplex PCR, while the TCRdb copy is restricted to in-frame clones and leaves out a portion. The repertoire holds roughly 330,000 clones, about nine tenths seen once, with roughly a tenth in the top ten. Source material: PBMCs or T cells enriched from blood (not recorded which). The origin of the receptors is a young woman who had recovered from COVID-19. CDR3s include the opening cysteine and the closing phenylalanine or tryptophan. The D gene is left open where the match is weak. The size of a clone is reported for some rows only, either as once, few or many, or as a class for expanded clones.

>-|TRBJ1-2|once|TRBV7-3
CASSRMAGENGYTF
TGTGCCAGCAGCCGCATGGCCGGGGAGAATGGCTACACCTTC
>TRBD1|TRBJ1-2|-|TRBV29-1
CSVESQGALANYGYTF
TGCAGCGTTGAATCGCAGGGGGCCCTAGCTAACTATGGCTACACCTTC
>TRBD2|TRBJ2-6|-|TRBV9
CASSTRLAGNVLTF
TGTGCCAGCAGCACTCGACTAGCGGGCAACGTCCTGACTTTC
>-|TRBJ2-4|-|TRBV6-1
CASSVGYGGSAKNIQYF
TGTGCCAGCAGTGTGGGGTATGGGGGCAGCGCCAAAAACATTCAGTACTTC
>TRBD1|TRBJ1-6|-|TRBV7-9
CASSLTGHPYNSPLHF
TGTGCCAGCAGCTTGACAGGGCATCCCTATAATTCACCCCTCCACTTT
>-|TRBJ1-2|-|TRBV19
CASSILQGNYGYTF
TGTGCCAGTAGTATCTTGCAGGGTAACTATGGCTACACCTTC
>-|TRBJ2-7|once|TRBV18
CASSPSAGVIREQYF
TGTGCCAGCTCACCCTCCGCAGGGGTTATTCGCGAGCAGTACTTC
>TRBD1|TRBJ1-5|-|TRBV5-4
CASSLTGEGNQPQHF
TGTGCCAGCAGCTTGACAGGGGAAGGCAATCAGCCCCAGCATTTT
>-|TRBJ1-1|-|TRBV18
CASSPGSPGVNTEAFF
TGTGCCAGCTCACCAGGGTCTCCCGGGGTGAACACTGAAGCTTTCTTT
>-|TRBJ2-1|once|TRBV28
CASSWGVFGRGRENEQFF
TGTGCCAGCAGTTGGGGGGTATTTGGGCGGGGTAGAGAAAATGAGCAGTTCTTC
>TRBD1|TRBJ2-1|-|TRBV19
CASSRIHINRGVKNEQFF
TGTGCCAGTAGTCGAATACATATTAACAGGGGGGTGAAGAATGAGCAGTTCTTC
>TRBD2|TRBJ2-1|-|TRBV2
CASTGLAGGDEQFF
TGTGCCAGCACCGGACTAGCGGGAGGCGATGAGCAGTTCTTC
>-|TRBJ1-2|-|TRBV12-3/TRBV12-4
CASSLDLGGYTF
TGTGCCAGCAGCCTAGATCTAGGTGGCTACACCTTC
>TRBD1|TRBJ2-5|-|TRBV27
CASSPLGDRVGTQYF
TGTGCCAGCAGTCCCCTAGGGGACAGGGTAGGGACCCAGTACTTC
>TRBD1|TRBJ1-2|few|TRBV28
CASSLRTGGKTNYGYTF
TGTGCCAGCAGTTTAAGGACAGGGGGAAAAACTAACTATGGCTACACCTTC
>TRBD1|TRBJ1-1|-|TRBV6-1
CASSDIQGAVDTEAFF
TGTGCCAGCAGTGACATCCAGGGGGCTGTGGACACTGAAGCTTTCTTT
>TRBD2|TRBJ2-1|-|TRBV14
CASSPYLAGKGNEQFF
TGTGCCAGCAGCCCGTACCTAGCGGGGAAGGGGAATGAGCAGTTCTTC
>-|TRBJ2-7|once|TRBV19
CASSSTGSGEQYF
TGTGCCAGTAGCTCTACAGGGAGCGGTGAGCAGTACTTC
>-|TRBJ1-2|-|TRBV20-1
CSARVSTGGLF
TGCAGTGCTAGAGTCAGTACAGGCGGCCTCTTC
>TRBD1|TRBJ1-2|-|TRBV7-9
CASSLGSDRAYGYTF
TGTGCCAGCAGCTTAGGGAGTGACAGGGCCTATGGCTACACCTTC
>TRBD2|TRBJ2-3|-|TRBV4-2
CASTLLAGGGTDTQYF
TGTGCCAGCACCTTACTAGCGGGGGGTGGCACAGATACGCAGTATTTT
>TRBD2|TRBJ2-5|-|TRBV6-5
CASSQGGPETQYF
TGTGCCAGCAGTCAGGGAGGGCCAGAGACCCAGTACTTC
>-|TRBJ2-1|-|TRBV5-4
CASNPVDYNEQFF
TGTGCCAGCAATCCGGTCGATTACAATGAGCAGTTCTTC
>TRBD1|TRBJ1-2|-|TRBV29-1
CSVEGTNGQGDHGYTF
TGCAGCGTTGAAGGTACAAATGGGCAGGGGGACCATGGCTACACCTTC
>TRBD1|TRBJ2-7|-|TRBV6-5
CASSSPRTGSSYEQYF
TGTGCCAGCAGTTCTCCACGGACAGGGAGCTCCTACGAGCAGTACTTC
>TRBD1|TRBJ1-2|-|TRBV7-9
CASSPGQADF
TGTGCCAGCAGCCCGGGACAGGCCGACTTC
>TRBD1|TRBJ2-2|once|TRBV27
CASSRGQGNTGELFF
TGTGCCAGCAGTCGGGGACAGGGGAACACCGGGGAGCTGTTTTTT
>-|TRBJ2-7|-|TRBV27
CASSFRYSYEQYF
TGTGCCAGCAGTTTCAGGTACTCCTACGAGCAGTACTTC
>TRBD2|TRBJ2-1|-|TRBV10-3
CAISGGLAYEQFF
TGTGCCATCAGTGGGGGACTAGCCTATGAGCAGTTCTTC
>TRBD2|TRBJ2-2|-|TRBV29-1
CSVTSGRENTGELFF
TGCAGCGTGACTAGCGGGAGAGAGAACACCGGGGAGCTGTTTTTT
>TRBD2|TRBJ2-1|once|TRBV12-3/TRBV12-4
CATGGENRNEQFF
TGTGCCACCGGGGGGGAGAATCGGAATGAGCAGTTCTTC
>-|TRBJ1-5|-|TRBV7-2
CASSLGGGRSNQPQHF
TGTGCCAGCAGCTTAGGGGGAGGACGTAGCAATCAGCCCCAGCATTTT
>-|TRBJ1-1|few|TRBV7-3
CASSPGHLNTEAFF
TGTGCCAGCAGCCCTGGACACCTGAACACTGAAGCTTTCTTT
>-|TRBJ1-5|-|TRBV6-4
CASSDQQGQPQHF
TGTGCCAGCAGTGACCAGCAGGGGCAGCCCCAGCATTTT
>-|TRBJ1-1|-|TRBV28
CASSGGALRTEAFF
TGTGCCAGCAGTGGGGGGGCTTTACGGACTGAAGCTTTCTTT
>TRBD1|TRBJ1-2|few|TRBV30
CAWGTGESRGYTF
TGTGCCTGGGGGACAGGGGAATCGCGTGGCTACACCTTC
>TRBD1|TRBJ2-2|-|TRBV24-1
CATSDPGQGITGELFF
TGTGCCACCAGTGACCCGGGACAGGGGATTACCGGGGAGCTGTTTTTT
>TRBD1|TRBJ1-3|-|TRBV30
CAWSSGTGGNTIYF
TGTGCCTGGAGTTCCGGGACAGGCGGAAACACCATATATTTT
>-|TRBJ2-3|-|TRBV3-1/TRBV3-2
CASSLRTGELTGDTQYF
TGTGCCAGCAGCCTCCGAACGGGGGAACTAACAGGAGATACGCAGTATTTT
>TRBD1|TRBJ1-1|-|TRBV4-2
CASSPEAGTGGEAFF
TGTGCCAGCAGCCCAGAAGCCGGGACAGGGGGCGAAGCTTTCTTT
>TRBD2|TRBJ2-1|-|TRBV2
CASGGASGVYNEQFF
TGTGCCAGCGGCGGGGCTAGCGGGGTATACAATGAGCAGTTCTTC
>TRBD1|TRBJ2-7|-|TRBV19
CASSIVRDRGNEQYF
TGTGCCAGTAGTATAGTGCGGGACAGGGGTAACGAGCAGTACTTC
>-|TRBJ2-3|-|TRBV19
CASSIGIPGENKAPQPRTDTQYF
TGTGCCAGTAGTATTGGTATCCCCGGGGAGAACAAAGCCCCCCAACCCCGCACAGATACGCAGTATTTT
>-|TRBJ2-3|-|TRBV18
CATRHSRTDTQYF
TGTGCCACTCGACACAGTAGGACAGATACGCAGTATTTT
>-|TRBJ2-3|-|TRBV29-1
CSVPGSGTDTQYF
TGCAGCGTCCCCGGTTCCGGCACAGATACGCAGTATTTT
>-|TRBJ1-6|few|TRBV12-3/TRBV12-4
CASSPTPPPLHF
TGTGCCAGCAGCCCCACACCCCCGCCCCTCCACTTT
>TRBD2|TRBJ2-2|-|TRBV9
CASSLSGGESGELFF
TGTGCCAGCAGCCTTAGCGGGGGGGAGTCCGGGGAGCTGTTTTTT
>-|TRBJ2-1|once|TRBV2
CASTGNNEQFF
TGTGCCAGCACAGGGAACAATGAGCAGTTCTTC
>-|TRBJ1-5|-|TRBV6-5
CASSSRQYSNQPQHF
TGTGCCAGCAGTTCACGACAGTATAGCAATCAGCCCCAGCATTTT
>-|TRBJ2-5|-|TRBV20-1
CGFWAVETQYF
TGCGGCTTTTGGGCCGTGGAGACCCAGTACTTC
>TRBD1|TRBJ1-2|-|TRBV27
CASSLVERGRFYGYTF
TGTGCCAGCAGTTTAGTAGAAAGGGGGCGCTTCTATGGCTACACCTTC
>-|TRBJ2-1|-|TRBV7-6
CASSMGLIYNEQFF
TGTGCCAGCAGCATGGGACTCATCTACAATGAGCAGTTCTTC
>TRBD1|TRBJ2-7|-|TRBV27
CASSVSTGKRVYEQYF
TGTGCCAGCAGTGTCTCGACAGGGAAAAGAGTCTACGAGCAGTACTTC
>-|TRBJ1-2|-|TRBV2
CASSDSGYGYTF
TGTGCCAGCAGTGACAGTGGTTATGGCTACACCTTC